The T cell receptor (beta chain) described here comes from a study of blood T cell repertoires in COVID-19. The CDR3 has 15 amino acids. Germline CDR1 and CDR2: SGHVS and FNYEAQ. With 6 bases clipped from V and 2 bases from J, the junction kept 6 bases outside the gene matches. Profiling relied on immunoSEQ multiplex PCR, and the TCRdb table lists in-frame clones only, not all of them. The table lists 190,000 or so clones, around 80% of them singletons. This chain links TRBV7-6 with TRBJ2-7, with 11 bases fitting TRBD2. The sample consisted of peripheral blood. This receptor was taken from a man between 50 and 59 years old with active or convalescent COVID-19. CDR3 region: CASRAGTSGTYEQYF. DNA of the CDR3: TGTGCCAGCAGGGCCGGGACTAGCGGAACCTACGAGCAGTACTTC.